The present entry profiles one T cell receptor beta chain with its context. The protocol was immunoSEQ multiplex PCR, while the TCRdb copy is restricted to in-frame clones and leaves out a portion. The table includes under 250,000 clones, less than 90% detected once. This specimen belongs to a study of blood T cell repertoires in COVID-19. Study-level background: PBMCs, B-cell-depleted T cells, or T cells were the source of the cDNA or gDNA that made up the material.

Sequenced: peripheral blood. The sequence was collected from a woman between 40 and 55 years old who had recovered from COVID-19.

The CDR3 spells CASSQTIGTEAFF. The CDR3 DNA is TGTGCCAGCAGTCAGACTATAGGCACTGAAGCTTTCTTT. The chain links TRBV6-6 to TRBJ1-1; D is undetermined. This CDR3 is built from 13 residues. Germline assignment: CDR1 MNHNY and CDR2 SVGAGI (reference sequence). Trimming removed 5 bases from V and 4 bases from J, with 11 bases in between.